One sample yielded the 4 T cell receptor beta chains listed below, sequenced in a study of cytomegalovirus exposure and HLA in healthy donors. 13 Jbeta primers and 60 Vbeta primers were used for the PCR. The assay was immunoSEQ multiplex PCR, and TCRdb's table has in-frame clones only and misses some. The data hold more than 100,000 clones, with around 75% observed a single time. The specimen sequenced was PBMCs. Receptors were obtained from a man under 40 in good health and CMV-seronegative.

CDR3 residues: CASSLGQTYYGYTF. As DNA, the CDR3 is TGTGCCAGCAGCCTGGGACAGACCTACTATGGCTACACCTTC. The chain is built from TRBV5-6 and TRBJ1-2, with 7 bases that match TRBD1. CDR3 length equals 14 residues. V lost 4 bases and J lost 3; bases outside the gene matches: 6. Looked up from germline, CDR1 is SGHDT and CDR2 is YYEEEE.

The chain has TRBV19 and TRBJ1-2; tentative D call: TRBD1 (5 bases). The ends were cut back, 5 bases at V and 3 bases at J, with 7 bases in the middle. This CDR3 is 12 amino acids long. CDR1 LNHDA and CDR2 SQIVND come from the germline V gene (reference sequence). The CDR3 coding sequence is TGTGCCAGTAGTGGGGCAGACTATGGCTACACCTTC. Translated: CASSGADYGYTF. Full variable domain (missing parts from reference TRBV19 and TRBJ1-2): DGGITQSPKYLFRKEGQNVTLSCEQNLNHDAMYWYRQDPGQGLRLIYYSQIVNDFQKGDIAEGYSVSREKKESFPLTVTSAQKNPTAFYLCASSGADYGYTFGSGTRLTVV.

The V gene is TRBV4-1, the J gene TRBJ1-4, with D unresolved. V was clipped by 0 bases and J by 5 bases, with 7 bases between them. The CDR3 length is 14 residues. Germline V gene sequence: CDR1 MGHRA, CDR2 YSYEKL. The CDR3 reads CASSQEWQNEKLFF. The CDR3 region has the DNA TGCGCCAGCAGCCAAGAATGGCAGAATGAAAAACTGTTTTTT.

This rearrangement joins TRBV18 to TRBJ1-2, with D unresolved. V lost 3 bases to trimming and J lost 2 bases, with 16 bases between them. The CDR3 is 16 residues long. Germline CDR1 is KGHSH and CDR2 is LQKENI. CDR3 nucleotide sequence: TGTGCCAGCTCACCGTGGCAGGCCCTGAAAAACTATGGCTACACCTTC. It translates to CASSPWQALKNYGYTF.